This passage covers 10 T cell receptor beta chains from one sample sequenced in a study of stem cell transplantation in POMP-related autoinflammatory disease. This table comes from immunoSEQ multiplex PCR, and its TCRdb copy is limited to in-frame clones, with some not included. The data contain more than 25,000 clones, just over 85% of them seen just once; the ten biggest clones take up 0.6% to 0.75%. The sample here was CD4+ T cells from PBMCs, taken before stem cell transplantation. The receptors shown here come from a human donor with POMP-related autoinflammation and immune dysregulation (PRAID).

This rearrangement joins TRBV6-5 to TRBJ1-1; no clear D gene. There are 14 residues in the CDR3. From germline, CDR1 is MNHEY and CDR2 SVGAGI. V was pared by 1 base and J by 6 bases, with 12 bases between. The CDR3 DNA reads as TGTGCCAGCAGTTACTTTCCAACGTTGGCTGAAGCTTTCTTT. Translation gives CASSYFPTLAEAFF.

The chain joins TRBV5-1 to TRBJ2-3; 7 nucleotides align to TRBD1. V shed 4 bases, J shed 3 bases, and the junction held 8 bases outside the gene matches. This CDR3 spans 15 amino acids. Germline CDR1 SGHRS, CDR2 YFSETQ. The chain's CDR3 is CASSLDRVETDTQYF. CDR3 DNA sequence: TGCGCCAGCAGCCTCGACAGGGTGGAAACAGATACGCAGTATTTT.

The V and J genes are TRBV30 and TRBJ2-7, with D perhaps being TRBD1 or TRBD2 (6 bases each). This CDR3 has 14 residues. Germline lookup yields CDR1 GTSNPN and CDR2 SVGIG (reference sequence). The V gene lost 0 bases and the J gene lost 1 base, with 10 bases spanning the gap. The DNA of the CDR3 is TGTGCCTGGAGTGTAGGGGGGTCGTCCTACGAGCAGTACTTC. Amino acid sequence: CAWSVGGSSYEQYF.

V usage is TRBV19 and J usage is TRBJ1-3; 7 bases are shared with TRBD1. After removal of 5 bases from V and 0 bases from J, the junction contained 4 bases not matched to a gene. This CDR3 comprises 15 residues. Germline lookup yields CDR1 LNHDA and CDR2 SQIVND (reference sequence). CDR3 sequence reads: CASSPPGGSGNTIYF. In DNA, the CDR3 is TGTGCCAGTAGTCCGCCAGGGGGCTCTGGAAACACCATATATTTT.

This clone was picked up a small number of times. The chain recombines TRBV6-1 with TRBJ1-5, with D unclear. Germline V gives CDR1 MNHNS, CDR2 SASEGT. The ends were cut back, 0 bases at V and 7 bases at J, with 13 bases in the middle. CDR3 length: 15 residues. The CDR3 region has the DNA TGTGCCAGCAGTGAAGCGTTGATGCTTGGGCAGCCCCAGCATTTT. Its protein is CASSEALMLGQPQHF.

This chain joins TRBV27 and TRBJ2-5; TRBD2 is a possible D gene (5 bases). From germline, CDR1 is MNHEY and CDR2 SMNVEV (reference sequence). V dropped 6 bases and J dropped 4 bases, with 15 bases sitting between them. The CDR3 spans 14 residues. The CDR3, as DNA: TGTGCCAGCAGCACTAGGAGGATGGGAGAGACCCAGTACTTC. Protein product: CASSTRRMGETQYF.

This sequence joins TRBV30 and TRBJ2-5; TRBD1 agrees at 7 bases. With 0 bases clipped from V and 4 bases from J, the junction kept 5 bases outside the gene matches. In germline, CDR1 is GTSNPN, CDR2 SVGIG (reference sequence). The CDR3 has 14 amino acids. CDR3 residues: CAWSVLAGGETQYF. The CDR3 nucleotides are TGTGCCTGGAGTGTACTGGCAGGGGGAGAGACCCAGTACTTC.

The chain couples TRBV7-8 to TRBJ1-5; 7 bases map to TRBD1. The junction had 3 bases not matched to a gene; V was cut back by 4 bases and J by 3 bases. There are 14 residues in the CDR3. CDR1 SGHVS and CDR2 FQNEAQ come from the germline V gene. CDR3 in DNA: TGTGCCAGCAGCTCGACAGGGCCCAATCAGCCCCAGCATTTT. Residues: CASSSTGPNQPQHF.

The chain has TRBV10-3 and TRBJ2-2; D is ambiguous. Germline V lookup: CDR1 ENHRY, CDR2 SYGVKD. The V and J ends lost 3 bases and 5 bases respectively, with 7 bases between them. The CDR3 runs to 13 residues. The CDR3 DNA reads TGTGCCATCAGTGACAGTGTTACCGGGGAGCTGTTTTTT. Residues: CAISDSVTGELFF.

This clone was seen only once. DNA for the CDR3: TGTGCCAGCAGTTACAGTGCAACTAATGAAAAACTGTTTTTT. Translated, it gives CASSYSATNEKLFF. The gene calls are TRBV6-5 and TRBJ1-4; D is uncertain. The V end lost 2 bases, the J end lost 0 bases, and 4 bases lay between the germline ends. The CDR3 has 14 residues. The germline V gene encodes CDR1 MNHEY and CDR2 SVGAGI.